Below, 16 T cell receptor beta chains from the same sample are listed, as sequenced in a study of beta chain features in type 1 diabetes. Broader study findings: Moderate yet significant TCRB CDR3 shortening was seen in Type 1 diabetes patients in all four CD4+ subsets.

Investigators reverse transcribed all isolated RNA, so they sequenced expressed TCRB transcripts. Method: immunoSEQ multiplex PCR; TCRdb's copy keeps in-frame clones and lacks some. The data hold approximately 280,000 clones, with roughly 15% observed a single time. Antigens of these TCRs are unknown. Material: naive CD4+ T cells from blood. These receptors were collected from a young man with type 1 diabetes.

CDR3 bases: TGCAGCGTTGAATCGGGGAGTGGGGAGACCCAGTACTTC. It is translated as CSVESGSGETQYF. V and J are TRBV29-1 and TRBJ2-5; tentative D call: TRBD2 (5 bases). The CDR3 length is 13 residues. Germline CDR1 and CDR2: SQVTM and ANQGSEA. V was shortened by 2 bases and J by 5 bases, with 12 bases between the two germline ends.

This chain links TRBV9 with TRBJ1-2; no clear D gene. Trimming took off 0 bases at V and 8 bases at J, with 11 bases between the two ends. The CDR3 runs 13 residues. CDR1 and CDR2 from the germline V gene are SGDLS and YYNGEE. The CDR3: CASSVEAGPGYTF. The CDR3, as DNA: TGTGCCAGCAGCGTAGAGGCAGGTCCCGGCTACACCTTC.

The chain couples TRBV5-1 to TRBJ1-1; 10 bases map to TRBD1. With V trimmed by 1 base and J by 5 bases, 8 bases remained unmatched. This CDR3 has 16 residues. Germline CDR1 is SGHRS and CDR2 is YFSETQ. CDR3: CASSLPDRGRGTEAFF. Written as DNA, the CDR3 is TGCGCCAGCAGCTTGCCAGACAGGGGGCGAGGTACTGAAGCTTTCTTT.

The chain employs TRBV5-1 and TRBJ2-3, with 11 bases identical to TRBD2. J lost 5 bases, V lost 8 bases, and 7 bases had no gene match. CDR3 size: 14 residues. The germline V gene has CDR1 SGHRS and CDR2 YFSETQ. This chain's CDR3 is CASTSGGGEDTQYF. The CDR3 nucleotides read TGCGCCAGTACTAGCGGGGGAGGTGAAGATACGCAGTATTTT.

The V call is TRBV9, the J call TRBJ2-1, with 8 nucleotides matching TRBD2. The CDR3 sequence is 14 residues long. V dropped 7 bases and J dropped 3; count of bases not matched to a gene: 6. Germline loops: CDR1 SGDLS, CDR2 YYNGEE. CDR3 residues: CASGAGAGYNEQFF. The CDR3 bases are TGTGCCAGCGGAGCGGGGGCCGGCTACAATGAGCAGTTCTTC.

In this sample, this clone turned up a few times. The chain combines TRBV25-1 with TRBJ2-6; the D is unclear. This CDR3 has 13 residues. Germline values: CDR1 MGHDK, CDR2 SYGVNS. The V and J ends lost 7 bases and 0 bases respectively, with 4 bases between them. The CDR3 is CASTLSGANVLTF. The CDR3 DNA reads as TGTGCCAGCACCCTCTCTGGGGCCAACGTCCTGACTTTC.

This clone was observed a handful of times. This rearrangement joins TRBV30 to TRBJ1-6; TRBD1 agrees at 8 bases. Trimming removed 5 bases from V and 10 bases from J; junction bases left unmatched: 10. CDR3 length: 14 amino acids. Germline assignment: CDR1 GTSNPN and CDR2 SVGIG (reference sequence). The CDR3 sequence: CAWSIADRESPLHF. The CDR3 coding sequence is TGTGCCTGGTCAATCGCGGACAGGGAATCACCCCTCCACTTT.

The gene calls are TRBV19 and TRBJ2-3, with TRBD1 matching over 8 bases. Germline values: CDR1 LNHDA, CDR2 SQIVND (reference sequence). Trimming cost V 9 bases and J 2 bases; bases outside gene matches: 10. CDR3 length: 15 amino acids. CDR3 region: CASRSWDRYTDTQYF. The CDR3 DNA follows: TGTGCCAGCCGCTCTTGGGACAGGTACACAGATACGCAGTATTTT. The complete variable domain, with remaining parts taken from reference TRBV19 and TRBJ2-3, reads DGGITQSPKYLFRKEGQNVTLSCEQNLNHDAMYWYRQDPGQGLRLIYYSQIVNDFQKGDIAEGYSVSREKKESFPLTVTSAQKNPTAFYLCASRSWDRYTDTQYFGPGTRLTVL.

The chain combines TRBV15 with TRBJ1-2; 7 bases match TRBD1. CDR3 length: 16 amino acids. The junction had 7 bases not matched to a gene; V was cut back by 1 base and J by 2 bases. CDR1 and CDR2 (germline): LNHNV, YYDKDF (reference sequence). CDR3: CATSRGTGGTNYGYTF. In DNA, the CDR3 is TGTGCCACCAGCAGAGGGACAGGCGGAACGAACTATGGCTACACCTTC.

The V gene is TRBV7-6, the J gene TRBJ2-7, with 7 bases aligning to TRBD1. CDR1 is SGHVS and CDR2 is FNYEAQ in the germline V gene. There are 14 residues in the CDR3. The V gene end was trimmed by 9 bases and the J gene end by 0 bases; junction bases not matched to a gene: 8. The CDR3, as DNA: TGTGCCAGTTCGGACAGGAGGAGCTCCTACGAGCAGTACTTC. Protein: CASSDRRSSYEQYF.

This chain connects TRBV5-4 to TRBJ1-2; D is uncertain. Germline assignment: CDR1 SGHNT and CDR2 YYREEE (reference sequence). The CDR3 totals 15 residues. Trimming stripped 3 bases from V and 0 bases from J, with 12 bases between. The CDR3 nucleotides are TGTGCCAGCAGCTCTCCCGGAGAAGCTAACTATGGCTACACCTTC. This codes for CASSSPGEANYGYTF.

This clone was seen a few times. The chain is built from TRBV6-5 and TRBJ1-6; D gene uncertain. Trimming cost V 6 bases and J 7 bases, with 16 bases left between them. Per germline, CDR1 MNHEY and CDR2 SVGAGI. CDR3 size: 15 residues. The CDR3 loop reads CASSNSRVVNSPLHF. CDR3 DNA: TGTGCCAGCAGCAATTCGAGGGTGGTAAATTCACCCCTCCACTTT.

The chain carries TRBV2 and TRBJ2-1; 9 bases are a match to TRBD2. This CDR3 contains 14 residues. Germline CDR1 SNHLY, CDR2 FYNNEI. Trimming at V came to 7 bases and at J to 3 bases, leaving 4 bases not matched to a gene. CDR3 region: CASMRRGGYNEQFF. The CDR3 DNA reads as TGTGCCAGCATGCGGCGGGGGGGCTACAATGAGCAGTTCTTC. The whole variable domain, remainder taken from reference TRBV2 and TRBJ2-1, is EPEVTQTPSHQVTQMGQEVILRCVPISNHLYFYWYRQILGQKVEFLVSFYNNEISEKSEIFDDQFSVERPDGSNFTLKIRSTKLEDSAMYFCASMRRGGYNEQFFGPGTRLTVL.

This clone appeared a few times. V and J are TRBV18 and TRBJ2-7; 9 bases map to TRBD1. CDR3 length: 14 residues. Germline assignment: CDR1 KGHSH and CDR2 LQKENI. The ends lost 6 bases at V and 6 bases at J; junction bases unmatched: 9. In nucleotides, the CDR3 is TGTGCCAGCTCGCCGATGGACAGGGGCAGCGAGCAGTACTTC. It encodes CASSPMDRGSEQYF.

This rearrangement joins TRBV5-1 to TRBJ1-2; D call uncertain. Germline-derived CDR1 and CDR2 are SGHRS and YFSETQ. This CDR3 region has 14 residues. V shed 0 bases and J shed 6 bases, with 12 bases lying between them. CDR3 amino acids: CASSLAPRGDGYTF. In DNA form, the CDR3 reads TGCGCCAGCAGCTTGGCTCCAAGAGGCGATGGCTACACCTTC.

This clone was seen more than once but under ten times. This chain connects TRBV6-5 to TRBJ2-7; 9 bases align to TRBD1. V lost 0 bases and J lost 5; bases outside the gene matches: 8. Germline V gene sequence: CDR1 MNHEY, CDR2 SVGAGI. This CDR3 contains 16 residues. The CDR3: CASSYSLPGQGDEQYF. CDR3 coding DNA: TGTGCCAGCAGTTACTCTTTACCGGGACAGGGAGACGAGCAGTACTTC.